This entry describes one T cell receptor beta chain. This sample was taken from a study of patients and donors after allogeneic stem cell transplantation. MiXCR, applied by TCRdb to the RT-PCR reads, yields one record per CDR3 protein. Of approximately 160,000 distinct CDR3 sequences detected, 24% appear once; the ten largest clones hold approximately 26%. The CDR3 covers 14 residues. The germline V and J ends were trimmed by 1 base and 4 bases, with 10 bases remaining between them. Germline V lookup: CDR1 SEHNR, CDR2 FQNEAQ (reference sequence). This TCR was recovered from a human donor who was either an allogeneic HSCT recipient or a stem cell or donor lymphocyte infusion donor (not recorded which). It is not recorded whose cells these are; they may come from a transplant donor. The gene calls are TRBV7-9 and TRBJ2-5; D remains ambiguous. Sequencing was performed on blood, either unsorted or a sorted T cell fraction (not recorded which). CDR3 bases: TGTGCCAGCAGCTTAGACCGGCGGCGAGAGACCCAGTACTTC. This translates into CASSLDRRRETQYF.